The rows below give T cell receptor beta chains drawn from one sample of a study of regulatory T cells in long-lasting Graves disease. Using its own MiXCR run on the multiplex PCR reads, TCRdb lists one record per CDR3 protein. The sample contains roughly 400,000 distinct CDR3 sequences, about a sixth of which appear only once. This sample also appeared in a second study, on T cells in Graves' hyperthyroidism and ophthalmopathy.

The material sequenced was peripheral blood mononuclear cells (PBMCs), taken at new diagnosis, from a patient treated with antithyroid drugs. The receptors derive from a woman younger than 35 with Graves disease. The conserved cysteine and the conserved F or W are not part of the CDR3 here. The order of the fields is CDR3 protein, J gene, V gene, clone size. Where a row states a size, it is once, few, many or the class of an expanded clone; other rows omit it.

CDR3 protein: ASSLKAAETQY
J gene: TRBJ2-5
V gene: TRBV11-2
clone size: many

CDR3 protein: SGGTGGYEQY
J gene: TRBJ2-7
V gene: TRBV29-1
clone size: NA

CDR3 protein: ASSPSGFVYASGRARTGELF
J gene: TRBJ2-2
V gene: TRBV2
clone size: few

CDR3 protein: ASSLTSLNTGELF
J gene: TRBJ2-2
V gene: TRBV6-1
clone size: NA

CDR3 protein: ASSQPGTSGYEQY
J gene: TRBJ2-7
V gene: TRBV14
clone size: NA

CDR3 protein: ASSISTGPHNEQF
J gene: TRBJ2-1
V gene: TRBV6-2/TRBV6-3
clone size: many

CDR3 protein: ASSPQSAGWREQF
J gene: TRBJ2-1
V gene: TRBV5-5
clone size: many

CDR3 protein: SARGGGTSGREETQY
J gene: TRBJ2-5
V gene: TRBV20-1
clone size: many

CDR3 protein: SRSSLSSTDTQY
J gene: TRBJ2-3
V gene: TRBV20-1
clone size: many

CDR3 protein: ASETGLGEQF
J gene: TRBJ2-1
V gene: TRBV28
clone size: many

CDR3 protein: ASSNYQGSYNEQF
J gene: TRBJ2-1
V gene: TRBV6-1
clone size: few

CDR3 protein: ASRSTGGRYEQY
J gene: TRBJ2-7
V gene: TRBV2
clone size: many

CDR3 protein: ASSPTSPFNTDTQY
J gene: TRBJ2-3
V gene: TRBV12-3/TRBV12-4
clone size: many

CDR3 protein: ASSPFTGGETQY
J gene: TRBJ2-5
V gene: TRBV18
clone size: many

CDR3 protein: ATYPLAGGPGELF
J gene: TRBJ2-2
V gene: TRBV2
clone size: NA

CDR3 protein: ASSPDRGLTGELF
J gene: TRBJ2-2
V gene: TRBV11-2
clone size: many

CDR3 protein: ASSLTISYEQY
J gene: NA
V gene: TRBV12-3/TRBV12-4
clone size: few

CDR3 protein: TSSLGNFYEQY
J gene: TRBJ2-7
V gene: TRBV27
clone size: NA

CDR3 protein: AISSGAVRSSYEQY
J gene: TRBJ2-7
V gene: TRBV10-3
clone size: many

CDR3 protein: ASSLRGSQETQY
J gene: TRBJ2-5
V gene: TRBV5-1
clone size: NA

CDR3 protein: ASSVGLAGLREQF
J gene: TRBJ2-1
V gene: TRBV7-3
clone size: many

CDR3 protein: ASSQGGSGGQETQY
J gene: TRBJ2-5
V gene: TRBV4-2
clone size: many

CDR3 protein: ASSPLREIQY
J gene: NA
V gene: TRBV12-3/TRBV12-4
clone size: NA

CDR3 protein: ASSFSFRDRNNEQF
J gene: TRBJ2-1
V gene: TRBV28
clone size: few

CDR3 protein: SARSGTSGRPGELF
J gene: TRBJ2-2
V gene: TRBV20-1
clone size: NA

CDR3 protein: ASSFQTTYYGYT
J gene: TRBJ1-2
V gene: TRBV12-3/TRBV12-4
clone size: many

CDR3 protein: ATSREVDTGELF
J gene: TRBJ2-2
V gene: TRBV15
clone size: NA

CDR3 protein: ASSFGQGLEKLF
J gene: TRBJ1-4
V gene: TRBV6-2/TRBV6-3
clone size: NA

CDR3 protein: ASSSRGSQNEQF
J gene: TRBJ2-1
V gene: TRBV6-9
clone size: NA

CDR3 protein: SAVRSGREPDTQY
J gene: TRBJ2-3
V gene: TRBV20-1
clone size: many

CDR3 protein: SGTPLINTEAF
J gene: TRBJ1-1
V gene: TRBV20-1
clone size: many

CDR3 protein: ASTHGLARGNEQF
J gene: TRBJ2-1
V gene: TRBV5-6
clone size: many

CDR3 protein: ASSPSRGMNTEAF
J gene: TRBJ1-1
V gene: TRBV18
clone size: few

CDR3 protein: SASSSGGTQY
J gene: TRBJ2-5
V gene: TRBV20-1
clone size: many

CDR3 protein: ASSLTAGARGEKLF
J gene: TRBJ1-4
V gene: TRBV12-3/TRBV12-4
clone size: many

CDR3 protein: ASRVQGGRLTKNIQY
J gene: TRBJ2-4
V gene: TRBV6-1
clone size: NA

CDR3 protein: ASSFSGSWVGTDTQY
J gene: TRBJ2-3
V gene: TRBV11-3
clone size: many

CDR3 protein: ASSSREGSPYEQY
J gene: TRBJ2-7
V gene: TRBV27
clone size: many

CDR3 protein: ASSLMSGNTGELF
J gene: TRBJ2-2
V gene: TRBV7-3
clone size: NA

CDR3 protein: SAYPSGRASSYNEQF
J gene: TRBJ2-1
V gene: TRBV20-1
clone size: many

CDR3 protein: ASREGQGLVETQY
J gene: TRBJ2-5
V gene: TRBV2
clone size: many

CDR3 protein: SALDSLSGNTIY
J gene: TRBJ1-3
V gene: TRBV20-1
clone size: few

CDR3 protein: ASKGGQTSTDTQY
J gene: TRBJ2-3
V gene: TRBV6-1
clone size: NA

CDR3 protein: ASSQSIQRKQPYEQF
J gene: TRBJ2-1
V gene: TRBV4-1
clone size: NA

CDR3 protein: ASRRAGASYNEQF
J gene: TRBJ2-1
V gene: TRBV7-2
clone size: NA

CDR3 protein: ASQTGVFRPQH
J gene: TRBJ1-5
V gene: TRBV28
clone size: few